The 11 T cell receptor beta chains given below trace back to one sample, sequenced in a study of blood T cell repertoires in COVID-19. Clones were sequenced by immunoSEQ multiplex PCR, and TCRdb holds only the in-frame ones, with some missing. The sample includes around 50,000 clones, 80% to 90% of them seen just once. Sequencing was done on a sample of peripheral blood. These receptors originate from an elderly woman with acute or convalescent COVID-19.

Comment on this clone: Different DNA sequences within this sample yield the same CDR3. The V and J genes are TRBV5-1 and TRBJ1-1, with a possible D match to TRBD1 (5 bases). Germline V gene data show CDR1 as SGHRS and CDR2 as YFSETQ. The V gene lost 0 bases and the J gene lost 2 bases, with 5 bases spanning the gap. The CDR3 is 13 residues long. CDR3 in amino acids: CASSLGGNTEAFF. The CDR3 nucleotides are TGCGCCAGCAGCTTGGGGGGCAACACTGAAGCTTTCTTT.

The V gene is TRBV5-1, the J gene TRBJ2-7; weak D call: TRBD1 (6 bases). Deletions cut 3 bases from V and 4 bases from J, with 20 bases between. The CDR3 consists of 16 residues. Germline values: CDR1 SGHRS, CDR2 YFSETQ. The CDR3 here is CASSSMPRDNSYEQYF. The CDR3 coding sequence is TGCGCCAGCAGCTCGATGCCCCGGGACAACTCTTACGAGCAGTACTTC.

The V gene is TRBV7-8, the J gene TRBJ1-6, with 7 bases aligning to TRBD1. The length of the CDR3 is 15 residues. Germline V gene lookup returns CDR1 SGHVS and CDR2 FQNEAQ. With 5 bases clipped from V and 5 bases from J, the junction kept 6 bases outside the gene matches. The DNA of the CDR3 is TGTGCCAGCAGCCCAAGGACAGGTCATAATTCACCCCTCCACTTT. Translation: CASSPRTGHNSPLHF.

This clone occurred a few times. The chain has TRBV4-1 and TRBJ1-4; 7 bases agree with TRBD1. Trimming at V came to 0 bases and at J to 7 bases, leaving 5 bases not matched to a gene. The CDR3 has 15 amino acids. Germline values: CDR1 MGHRA, CDR2 YSYEKL. The CDR3 reads CASSQDRQGGEKLFF. The CDR3 DNA reads as TGCGCCAGCAGCCAAGATCGACAGGGAGGTGAAAAACTGTTTTTT.

V is TRBV19 and J is TRBJ2-2; tentative D call: TRBD1 (6 bases). The germline V and J ends were trimmed by 1 base and 4 bases, with 13 bases remaining between them. CDR1 is LNHDA and CDR2 is SQIVND in the germline V gene (reference sequence). There are 16 residues in the CDR3. The CDR3, as DNA: TGTGCCAGTAGTATAGGACAGGATTATACCACCGGGGAGCTGTTTTTT. Its translation: CASSIGQDYTTGELFF.

The genes are TRBV19 and TRBJ1-4; 8 nucleotides match TRBD1. The CDR3 is made up of 14 amino acids. V shed 6 bases, J shed 6 bases, and the junction held 6 bases outside the gene matches. Germline V gene sequence: CDR1 LNHDA, CDR2 SQIVND (reference sequence). Here the CDR3 reads CASSGQGMDEKLFF. The CDR3 nucleotides read TGTGCCAGTAGCGGACAGGGTATGGATGAAAAACTGTTTTTT. Supplemented by reference TRBV19 and TRBJ1-4, the full variable domain reads DGGITQSPKYLFRKEGQNVTLSCEQNLNHDAMYWYRQDPGQGLRLIYYSQIVNDFQKGDIAEGYSVSREKKESFPLTVTSAQKNPTAFYLCASSGQGMDEKLFFGSGTQLSVL.

The rearrangement uses TRBV19 and TRBJ1-6; D perhaps matches TRBD1 (6 bases). Germline V gene sequence: CDR1 LNHDA, CDR2 SQIVND (reference sequence). The CDR3 is made up of 15 amino acids. V was trimmed by 3 bases and J by 7 bases, leaving 13 bases between them. The CDR3, as DNA: TGTGCCAGTAGTATCGCGGGGGCATTGAATTCACCCCTCCACTTT. As protein: CASSIAGALNSPLHF.

CDR3: CASGFLANTGELFF. The DNA for the CDR3 is TGTGCTAGTGGTTTTCTAGCGAACACCGGGGAGCTGTTTTTT. The chain is built from TRBV12-5 and TRBJ2-2, with unresolved D. CDR1 LGHNT and CDR2 FRNRAP come from the germline V gene. The CDR3 sequence is 14 residues long. The V end was cut by 3 bases, the J end by 0 bases, with 5 bases between.

The chain joins TRBV30 to TRBJ1-3; the match to TRBD1 covers 7 bases. V shed 3 bases and J 2 bases; nucleotides not matched to a gene: 7. The CDR3 spans 15 residues. Per germline, CDR1 GTSNPN and CDR2 SVGIG (reference sequence). CDR3 DNA sequence: TGTGCCTGGAGCGCCACCAGGGGGACTGGAAACACCATATATTTT. Its translation is CAWSATRGTGNTIYF.

This chain uses TRBV10-3 with TRBJ1-2, with unresolved D. V dropped 0 bases and J dropped 6 bases, with 17 bases sitting between them. From germline, CDR1 is ENHRY and CDR2 SYGVKD. The CDR3 consists of 16 residues. The CDR3 coding sequence is TGTGCCATCAGTGAGTCTCAAGGACTCCGGGAGGATGGCTACACCTTC. Its protein is CAISESQGLREDGYTF.

The chain recombines TRBV7-9 with TRBJ1-5; D might be TRBD1 (6 bases). The ends were cut back, 1 base at V and 6 bases at J, with 13 bases in the middle. The germline CDR1 and CDR2 sequences are SEHNR and FQNEAQ (reference sequence). This CDR3 spans 15 amino acids. CDR3: CASSLGQEEGQPQHF. CDR3 nucleotides: TGTGCCAGCAGCTTAGGACAGGAAGAGGGTCAGCCCCAGCATTTT. Variable domain in full (rest from reference TRBV7-9 and TRBJ1-5): DTGVSQNPRHKITKRGQNVTFRCDPISEHNRLYWYRQTLGQGPEFLTYFQNEAQLEKSRLLSDRFSAERPKGSFSTLEIQRTEQGDSAMYLCASSLGQEEGQPQHFGDGTRLSIL.